This entry concerns a single TCR beta chain. What it binds is not known. Primers for the PCR totalled 60 Vbeta and 13 Jbeta. The data were produced by immunoSEQ multiplex PCR, yet TCRdb's version contains in-frame clones alone and is incomplete. This table has 200,000 to 300,000 clones, 82% appearing once. The data were taken from a study of cytomegalovirus exposure and HLA in healthy donors. Overall study findings and caveats: Earlier analysis found most TCR beta V segments productive about 87% or about 30% of the time. Per a later analysis, HLA-associated TCR beta chains showed more clonal expansion than other, equally common TCR beta chains. According to reports, the classifier identified cytomegalovirus status with high specificity and sensitivity.

Trimming shortened V by 3 bases and J by 2 bases, and 11 bases separated the two germline ends. The CDR3 consists of 16 residues. Germline assignment: CDR1 MNHEY and CDR2 SVGAGI. The V and J genes are TRBV6-5 and TRBJ2-6; tentative D call: TRBD1 (6 bases). The source material was PBMCs. The source is a woman aged 40 to 50 in good health and CMV-seropositive. CDR3 sequence (DNA): TGTGCCAGCAGTTATCGGTCAGGGGCTGGGGCCAACGTCCTGACTTTC. Translating gives CASSYRSGAGANVLTF.